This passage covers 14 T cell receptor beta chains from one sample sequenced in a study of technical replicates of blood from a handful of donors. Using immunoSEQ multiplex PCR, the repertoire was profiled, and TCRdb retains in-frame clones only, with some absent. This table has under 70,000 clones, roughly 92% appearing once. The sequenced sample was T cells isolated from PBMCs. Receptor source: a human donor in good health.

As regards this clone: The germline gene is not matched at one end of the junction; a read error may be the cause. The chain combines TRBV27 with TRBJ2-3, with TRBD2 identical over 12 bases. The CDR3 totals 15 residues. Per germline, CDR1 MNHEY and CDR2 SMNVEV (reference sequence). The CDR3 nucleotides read TGTGCCACCAGTCCTAGCGGGAGGGCCACAGATACGCAGTATTTT. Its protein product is CATSPSGRATDTQYF.

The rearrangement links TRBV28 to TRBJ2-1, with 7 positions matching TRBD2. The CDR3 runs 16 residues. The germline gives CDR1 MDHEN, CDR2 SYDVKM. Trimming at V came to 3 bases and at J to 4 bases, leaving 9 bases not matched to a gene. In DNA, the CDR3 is TGTGCCAGCAGTTTCTACCCAGCGGGGATTTACAATGAGCAGTTCTTC. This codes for CASSFYPAGIYNEQFF.

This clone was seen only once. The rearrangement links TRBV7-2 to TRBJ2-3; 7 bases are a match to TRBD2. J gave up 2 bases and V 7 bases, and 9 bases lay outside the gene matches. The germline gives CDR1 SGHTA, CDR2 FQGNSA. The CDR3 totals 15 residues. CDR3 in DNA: TGTGCCAGCACCTACTCACTAGCGCCCACAGATACGCAGTATTTT. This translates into CASTYSLAPTDTQYF.

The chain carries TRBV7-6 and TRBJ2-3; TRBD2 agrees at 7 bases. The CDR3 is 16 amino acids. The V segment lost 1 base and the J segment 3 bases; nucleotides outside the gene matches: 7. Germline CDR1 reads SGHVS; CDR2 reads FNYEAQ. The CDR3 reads CASSLDGGRWTDTQYF. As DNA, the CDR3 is TGTGCCAGCAGCTTAGACGGCGGGAGATGGACAGATACGCAGTATTTT.

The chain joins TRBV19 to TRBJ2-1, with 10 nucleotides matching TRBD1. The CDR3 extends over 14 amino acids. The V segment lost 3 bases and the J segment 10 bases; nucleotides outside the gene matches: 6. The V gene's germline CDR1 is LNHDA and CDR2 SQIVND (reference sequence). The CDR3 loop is CASSIRDRGREQFF. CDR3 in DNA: TGTGCCAGTAGTATTAGGGACAGGGGAAGAGAGCAGTTCTTC.

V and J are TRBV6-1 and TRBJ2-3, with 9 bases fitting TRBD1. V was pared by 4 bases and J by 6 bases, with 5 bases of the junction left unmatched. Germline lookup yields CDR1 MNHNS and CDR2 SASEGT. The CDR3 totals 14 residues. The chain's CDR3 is CASSGTGGLDTQYF. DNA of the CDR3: TGTGCCAGCAGTGGAACAGGGGGCTTGGATACGCAGTATTTT.

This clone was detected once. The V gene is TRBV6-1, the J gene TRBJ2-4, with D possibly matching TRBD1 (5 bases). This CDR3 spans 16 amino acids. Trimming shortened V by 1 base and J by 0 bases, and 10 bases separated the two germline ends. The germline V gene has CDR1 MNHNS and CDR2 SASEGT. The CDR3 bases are TGTGCCAGCAGTGAAGACAGGAGCCTAGCCAAAAACATTCAGTACTTC. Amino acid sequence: CASSEDRSLAKNIQYF.

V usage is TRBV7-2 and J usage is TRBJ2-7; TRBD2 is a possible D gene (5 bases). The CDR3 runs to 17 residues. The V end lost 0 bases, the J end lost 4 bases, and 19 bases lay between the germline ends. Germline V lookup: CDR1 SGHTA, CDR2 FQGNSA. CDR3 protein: CASSLASSIDLTYEQYF. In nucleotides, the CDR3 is TGTGCCAGCAGCTTAGCGTCTAGCATCGATTTAACGTACGAGCAGTACTTC.

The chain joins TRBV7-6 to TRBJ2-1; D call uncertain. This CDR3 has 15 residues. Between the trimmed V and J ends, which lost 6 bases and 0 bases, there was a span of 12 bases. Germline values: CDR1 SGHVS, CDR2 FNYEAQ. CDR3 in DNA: TGTGCCAGCAGTTTGACTCGGAGCTCCTACAATGAGCAGTTCTTC. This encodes CASSLTRSSYNEQFF.

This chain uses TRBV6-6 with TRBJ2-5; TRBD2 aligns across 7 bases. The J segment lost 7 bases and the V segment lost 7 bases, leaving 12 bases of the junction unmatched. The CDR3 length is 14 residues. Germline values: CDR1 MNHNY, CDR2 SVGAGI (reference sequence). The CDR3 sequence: CASTKDPTGGTQYF. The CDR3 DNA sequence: TGTGCCAGCACCAAGGACCCCACGGGGGGGACCCAGTACTTC.

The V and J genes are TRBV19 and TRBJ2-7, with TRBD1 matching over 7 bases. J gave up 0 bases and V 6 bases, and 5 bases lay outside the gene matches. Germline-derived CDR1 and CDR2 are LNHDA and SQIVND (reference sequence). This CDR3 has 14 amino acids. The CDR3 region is CASSPGQSSYEQYF. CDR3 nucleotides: TGTGCCAGTAGCCCGGGACAGAGCTCCTACGAGCAGTACTTC.

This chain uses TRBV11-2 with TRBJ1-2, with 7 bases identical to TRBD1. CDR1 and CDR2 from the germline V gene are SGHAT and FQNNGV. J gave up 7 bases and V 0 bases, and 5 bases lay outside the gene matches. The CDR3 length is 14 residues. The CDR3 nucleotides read TGTGCCAGCAGCTTAGATCAGGCAGGGGGTGGCTACACCTTC. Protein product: CASSLDQAGGGYTF.

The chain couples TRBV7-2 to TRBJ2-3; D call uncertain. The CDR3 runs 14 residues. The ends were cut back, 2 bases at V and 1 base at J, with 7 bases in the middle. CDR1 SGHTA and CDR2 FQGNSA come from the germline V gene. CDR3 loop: CASSLQSGTDTQYF. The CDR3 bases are TGTGCCAGCAGCTTACAATCGGGCACAGATACGCAGTATTTT.

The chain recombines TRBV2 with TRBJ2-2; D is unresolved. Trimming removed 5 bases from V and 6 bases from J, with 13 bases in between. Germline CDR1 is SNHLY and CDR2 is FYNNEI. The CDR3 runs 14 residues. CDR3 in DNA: TGTGCCAGCAGTAACTACGACGCCCCCGGGGAGCTGTTTTTT. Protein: CASSNYDAPGELFF.